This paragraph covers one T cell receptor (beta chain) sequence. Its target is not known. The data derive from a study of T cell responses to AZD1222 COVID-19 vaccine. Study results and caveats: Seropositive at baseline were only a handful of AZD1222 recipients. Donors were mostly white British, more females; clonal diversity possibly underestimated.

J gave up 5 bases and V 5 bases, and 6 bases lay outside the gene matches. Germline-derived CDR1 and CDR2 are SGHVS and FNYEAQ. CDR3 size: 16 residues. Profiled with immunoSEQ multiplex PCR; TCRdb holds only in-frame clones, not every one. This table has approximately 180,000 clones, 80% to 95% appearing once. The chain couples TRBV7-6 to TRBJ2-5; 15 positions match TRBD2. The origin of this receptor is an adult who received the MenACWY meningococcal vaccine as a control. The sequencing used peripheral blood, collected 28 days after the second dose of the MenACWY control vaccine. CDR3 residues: CASSPAGTSGGETQYF. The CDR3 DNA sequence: TGTGCCAGCAGCCCCGCTGGGACTAGCGGGGGGGAGACCCAGTACTTC.